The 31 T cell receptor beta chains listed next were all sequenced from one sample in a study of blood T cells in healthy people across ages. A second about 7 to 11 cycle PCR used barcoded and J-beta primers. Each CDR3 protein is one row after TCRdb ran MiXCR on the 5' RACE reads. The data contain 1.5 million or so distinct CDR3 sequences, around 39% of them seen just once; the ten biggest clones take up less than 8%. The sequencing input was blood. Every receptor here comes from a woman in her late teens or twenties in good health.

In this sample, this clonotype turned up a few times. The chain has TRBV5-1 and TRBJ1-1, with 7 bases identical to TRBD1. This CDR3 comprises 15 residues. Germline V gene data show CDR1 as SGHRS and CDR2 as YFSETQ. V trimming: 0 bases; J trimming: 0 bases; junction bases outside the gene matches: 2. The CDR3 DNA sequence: TGCGCCAGCAGCTTGGCACAGGGGATGAACACTGAAGCTTTCTTT. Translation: CASSLAQGMNTEAFF.

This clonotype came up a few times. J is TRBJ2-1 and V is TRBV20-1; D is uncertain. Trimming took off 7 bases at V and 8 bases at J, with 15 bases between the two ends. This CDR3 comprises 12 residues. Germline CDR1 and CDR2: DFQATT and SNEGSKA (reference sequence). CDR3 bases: TGCAGTGGACTGGAGAAATACTATGAGCAGTTCTTC. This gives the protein CSGLEKYYEQFF.

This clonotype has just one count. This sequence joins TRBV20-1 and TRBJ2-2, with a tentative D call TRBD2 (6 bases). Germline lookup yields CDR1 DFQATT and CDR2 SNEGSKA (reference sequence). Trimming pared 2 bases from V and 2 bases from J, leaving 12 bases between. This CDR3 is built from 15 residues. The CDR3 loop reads CSARSAAGNTGELFF. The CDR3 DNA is TGCAGTGCTAGATCGGCAGCGGGTAACACCGGGGAGCTGTTTTTT.

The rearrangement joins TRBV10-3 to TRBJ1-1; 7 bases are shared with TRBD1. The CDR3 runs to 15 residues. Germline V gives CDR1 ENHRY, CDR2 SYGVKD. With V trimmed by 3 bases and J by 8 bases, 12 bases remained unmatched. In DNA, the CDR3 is TGTGCCATCAGTGATTCTCGGGACAGCGTAGTAGAAGCTTTCTTT. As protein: CAISDSRDSVVEAFF.

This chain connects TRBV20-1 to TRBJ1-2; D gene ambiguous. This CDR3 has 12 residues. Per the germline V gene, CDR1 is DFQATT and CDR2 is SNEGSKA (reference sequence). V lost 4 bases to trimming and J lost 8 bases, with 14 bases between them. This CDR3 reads CSATDRGDGYTF. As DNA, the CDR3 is TGCAGTGCTACCGATCGGGGAGACGGCTACACCTTC.

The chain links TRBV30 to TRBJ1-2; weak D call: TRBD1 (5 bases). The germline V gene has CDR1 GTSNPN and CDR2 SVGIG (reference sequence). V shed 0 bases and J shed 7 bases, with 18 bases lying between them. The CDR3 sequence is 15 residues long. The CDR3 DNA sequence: TGTGCCTGGAGTGTACCTGGGTCAGGGCTCGGTGGCTACACCTTC. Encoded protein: CAWSVPGSGLGGYTF.

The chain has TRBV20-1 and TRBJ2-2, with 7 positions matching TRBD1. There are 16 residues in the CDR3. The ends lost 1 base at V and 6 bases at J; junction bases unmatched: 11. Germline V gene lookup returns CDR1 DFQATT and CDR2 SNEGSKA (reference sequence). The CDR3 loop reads CSARGRGGQWSGELFF. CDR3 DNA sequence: TGCAGTGCTAGAGGGAGAGGGGGCCAGTGGTCCGGGGAGCTGTTTTTT.

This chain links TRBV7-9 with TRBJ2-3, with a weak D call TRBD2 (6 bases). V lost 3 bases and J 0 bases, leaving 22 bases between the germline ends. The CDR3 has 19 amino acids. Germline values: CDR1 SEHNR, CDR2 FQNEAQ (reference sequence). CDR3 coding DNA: TGTGCCAGCAGCTTGCCGACGGGGATAGCGGTGGGGAGCACAGATACGCAGTATTTT. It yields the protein CASSLPTGIAVGSTDTQYF.

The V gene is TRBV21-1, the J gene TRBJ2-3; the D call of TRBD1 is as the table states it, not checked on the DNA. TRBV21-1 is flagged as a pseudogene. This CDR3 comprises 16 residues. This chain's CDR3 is CASSPRGVFFSDTQYF. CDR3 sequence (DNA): TGTGCCAGCAGCCCCCGGGGGGTGTTTTTCTCAGATACGCAGTATTTT.

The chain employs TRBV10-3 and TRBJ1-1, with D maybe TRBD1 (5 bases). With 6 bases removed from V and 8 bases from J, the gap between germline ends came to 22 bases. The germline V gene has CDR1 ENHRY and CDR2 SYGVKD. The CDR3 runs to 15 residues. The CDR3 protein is CAISGDRPMTSEAFF. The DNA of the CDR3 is TGTGCCATCAGCGGAGACAGACCTATGACTTCGGAAGCTTTCTTT.

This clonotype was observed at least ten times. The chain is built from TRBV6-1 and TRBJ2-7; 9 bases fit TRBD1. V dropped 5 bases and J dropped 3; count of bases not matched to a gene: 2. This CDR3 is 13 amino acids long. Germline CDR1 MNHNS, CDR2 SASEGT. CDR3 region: CASSRTGDYEQYF. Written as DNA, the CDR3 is TGTGCCAGCAGTCGGACAGGGGACTACGAGCAGTACTTC.

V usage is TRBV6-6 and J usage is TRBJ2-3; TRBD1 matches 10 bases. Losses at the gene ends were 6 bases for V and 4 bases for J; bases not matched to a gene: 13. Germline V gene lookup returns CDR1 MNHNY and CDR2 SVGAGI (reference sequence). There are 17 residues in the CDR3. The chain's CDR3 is CASRGGQGREGADTQYF. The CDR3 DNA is TGTGCCAGCAGAGGGGGACAGGGGCGAGAGGGCGCAGATACGCAGTATTTT.

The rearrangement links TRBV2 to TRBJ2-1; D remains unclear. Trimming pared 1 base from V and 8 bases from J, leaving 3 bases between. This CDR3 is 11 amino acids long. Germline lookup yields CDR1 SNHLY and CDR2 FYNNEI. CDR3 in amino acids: CASSEDDEQFF. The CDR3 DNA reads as TGTGCCAGCAGTGAAGACGATGAGCAGTTCTTC.

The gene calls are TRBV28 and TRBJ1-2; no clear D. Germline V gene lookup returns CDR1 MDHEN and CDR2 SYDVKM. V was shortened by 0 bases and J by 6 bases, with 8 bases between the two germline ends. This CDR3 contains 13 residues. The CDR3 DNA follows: TGTGCCAGCAGTTTATGGACTCTGAATGGCTACACCTTC. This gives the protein CASSLWTLNGYTF.

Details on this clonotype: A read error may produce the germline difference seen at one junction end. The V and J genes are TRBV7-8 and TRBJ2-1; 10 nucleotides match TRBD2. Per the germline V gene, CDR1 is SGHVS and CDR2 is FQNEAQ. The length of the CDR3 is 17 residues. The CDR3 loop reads CSSSLAGGPTTYNEQFF. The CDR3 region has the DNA TGTTCCAGCAGCTTAGCGGGAGGCCCTACCACCTACAATGAGCAGTTCTTC.

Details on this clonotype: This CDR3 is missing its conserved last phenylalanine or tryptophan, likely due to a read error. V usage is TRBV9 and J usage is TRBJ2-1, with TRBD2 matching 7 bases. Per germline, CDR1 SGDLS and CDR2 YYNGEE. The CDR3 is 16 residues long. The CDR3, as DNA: TGTGCTAGCAGCGTAGTGGGCGGGGGTACCTACAATGAGCAGTTCTTA. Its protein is CASSVVGGGTYNEQFL.

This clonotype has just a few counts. This CDR3 reads CASSTPGQGIAYGYTF. The CDR3 nucleotides read TGTGCCAGCAGCACTCCCGGACAGGGGATTGCCTATGGCTACACCTTC. The chain recombines TRBV7-2 with TRBJ1-2; TRBD1 aligns across 9 bases. V lost 5 bases and J lost 4; bases outside the gene matches: 11. Germline assignment: CDR1 SGHTA and CDR2 FQGNSA. The CDR3 totals 16 residues.

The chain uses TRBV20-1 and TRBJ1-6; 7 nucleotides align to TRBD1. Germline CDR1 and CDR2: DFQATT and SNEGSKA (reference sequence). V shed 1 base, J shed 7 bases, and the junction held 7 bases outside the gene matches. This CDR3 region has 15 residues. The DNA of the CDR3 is TGCAGTGCTAGAGGGACAGGAGCCGTCAATTCACCCCTCCACTTT. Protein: CSARGTGAVNSPLHF.

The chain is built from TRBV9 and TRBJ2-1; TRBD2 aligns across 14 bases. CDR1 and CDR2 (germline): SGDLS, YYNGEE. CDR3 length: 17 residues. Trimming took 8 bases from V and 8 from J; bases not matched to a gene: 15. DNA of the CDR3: TGTGCCAGAGGACCCGGGACTAGCGGGGGTTCGAAGGATGAGCAGTTCTTC. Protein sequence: CARGPGTSGGSKDEQFF.

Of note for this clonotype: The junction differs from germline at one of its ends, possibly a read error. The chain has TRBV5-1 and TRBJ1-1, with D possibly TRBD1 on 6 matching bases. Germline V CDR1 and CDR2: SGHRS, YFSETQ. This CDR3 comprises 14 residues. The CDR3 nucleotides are TGCGTCAGCAGCCCGACGACAGGGAACACTGAAGCTTTCTTT. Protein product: CVSSPTTGNTEAFF.

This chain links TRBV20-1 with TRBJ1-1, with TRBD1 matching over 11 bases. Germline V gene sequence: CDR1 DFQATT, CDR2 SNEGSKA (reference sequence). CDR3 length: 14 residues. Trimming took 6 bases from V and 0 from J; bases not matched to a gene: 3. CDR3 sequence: CSAGQGGMNTEAFF. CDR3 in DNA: TGCAGTGCGGGACAGGGGGGAATGAACACTGAAGCTTTCTTT.

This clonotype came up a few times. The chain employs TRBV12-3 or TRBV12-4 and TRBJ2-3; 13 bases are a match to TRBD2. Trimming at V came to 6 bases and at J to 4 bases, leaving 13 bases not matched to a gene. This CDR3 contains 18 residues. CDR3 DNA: TGTGCCAGCAGGCGGACTAGCGGGGGCTATGGTGGCGCAGATACGCAGTATTTT. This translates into CASRRTSGGYGGADTQYF.

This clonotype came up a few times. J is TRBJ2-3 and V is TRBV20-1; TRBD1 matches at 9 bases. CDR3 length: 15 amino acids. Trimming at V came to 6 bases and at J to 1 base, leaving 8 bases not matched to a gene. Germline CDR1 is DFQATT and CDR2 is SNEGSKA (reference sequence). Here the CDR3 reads CSALRQGGGTDTQYF. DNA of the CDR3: TGCAGTGCCCTCCGACAGGGGGGTGGCACAGATACGCAGTATTTT.

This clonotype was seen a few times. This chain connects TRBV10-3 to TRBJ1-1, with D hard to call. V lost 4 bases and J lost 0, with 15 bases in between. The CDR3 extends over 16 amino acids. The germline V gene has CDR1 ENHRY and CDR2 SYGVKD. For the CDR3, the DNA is TGTGCCATCAGTGTCTCTCAAGGGTTAATGAACACTGAAGCTTTCTTT. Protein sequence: CAISVSQGLMNTEAFF.

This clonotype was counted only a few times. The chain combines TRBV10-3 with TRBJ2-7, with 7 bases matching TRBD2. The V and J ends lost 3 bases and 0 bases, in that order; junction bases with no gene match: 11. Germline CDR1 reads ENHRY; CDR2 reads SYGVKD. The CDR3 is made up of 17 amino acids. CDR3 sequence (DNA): TGTGCCATCAGTGACCCCAAGTCGCGGGAGAGCTCCTACGAGCAGTACTTC. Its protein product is CAISDPKSRESSYEQYF.

This CDR3 reads CATRAVGPPYEQFF. In nucleotides, the CDR3 is TGTGCCACCAGGGCCGTAGGGCCCCCGTATGAGCAGTTCTTC. The chain is built from TRBV24-1 and TRBJ2-1; D call uncertain. V was cut by 7 bases and J by 8 bases, with 17 bases left in between. Germline V lookup: CDR1 KGHDR, CDR2 SFDVKD. The CDR3 is made up of 14 amino acids.

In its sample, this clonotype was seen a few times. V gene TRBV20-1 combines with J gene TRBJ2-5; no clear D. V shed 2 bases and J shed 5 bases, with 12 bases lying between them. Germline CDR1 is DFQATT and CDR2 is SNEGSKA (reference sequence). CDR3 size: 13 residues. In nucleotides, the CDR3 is TGCAGTGCTAGACCCGACCTTTTGGAGACCCAGTACTTC. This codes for CSARPDLLETQYF.

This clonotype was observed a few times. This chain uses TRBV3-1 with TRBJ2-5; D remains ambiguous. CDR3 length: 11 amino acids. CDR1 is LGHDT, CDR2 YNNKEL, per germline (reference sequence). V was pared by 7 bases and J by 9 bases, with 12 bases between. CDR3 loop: CASTSHVAQYF. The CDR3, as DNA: TGTGCCAGCACCAGCCACGTGGCCCAGTACTTC.

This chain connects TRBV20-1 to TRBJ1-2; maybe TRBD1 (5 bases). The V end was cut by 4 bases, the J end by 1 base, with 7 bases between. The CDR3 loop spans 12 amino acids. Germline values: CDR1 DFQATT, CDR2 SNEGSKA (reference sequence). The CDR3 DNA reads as TGCAGTGCTATAAGGGGTAACTATGGCTACACCTTC. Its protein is CSAIRGNYGYTF.

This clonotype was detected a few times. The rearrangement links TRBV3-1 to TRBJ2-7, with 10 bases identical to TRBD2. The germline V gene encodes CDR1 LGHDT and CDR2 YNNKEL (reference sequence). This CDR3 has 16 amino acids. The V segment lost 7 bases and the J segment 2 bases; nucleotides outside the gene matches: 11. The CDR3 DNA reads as TGTGCCAGCACTGAAGGGACTAGCGCCTACACCTACGAGCAGTACTTC. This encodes CASTEGTSAYTYEQYF.

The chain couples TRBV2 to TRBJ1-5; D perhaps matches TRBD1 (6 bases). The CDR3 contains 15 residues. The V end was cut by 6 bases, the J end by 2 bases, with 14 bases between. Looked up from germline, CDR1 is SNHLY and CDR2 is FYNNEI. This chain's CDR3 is CASRKGGTGNQPQHF. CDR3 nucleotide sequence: TGTGCCAGCAGGAAAGGGGGTACTGGCAATCAGCCCCAGCATTTT.